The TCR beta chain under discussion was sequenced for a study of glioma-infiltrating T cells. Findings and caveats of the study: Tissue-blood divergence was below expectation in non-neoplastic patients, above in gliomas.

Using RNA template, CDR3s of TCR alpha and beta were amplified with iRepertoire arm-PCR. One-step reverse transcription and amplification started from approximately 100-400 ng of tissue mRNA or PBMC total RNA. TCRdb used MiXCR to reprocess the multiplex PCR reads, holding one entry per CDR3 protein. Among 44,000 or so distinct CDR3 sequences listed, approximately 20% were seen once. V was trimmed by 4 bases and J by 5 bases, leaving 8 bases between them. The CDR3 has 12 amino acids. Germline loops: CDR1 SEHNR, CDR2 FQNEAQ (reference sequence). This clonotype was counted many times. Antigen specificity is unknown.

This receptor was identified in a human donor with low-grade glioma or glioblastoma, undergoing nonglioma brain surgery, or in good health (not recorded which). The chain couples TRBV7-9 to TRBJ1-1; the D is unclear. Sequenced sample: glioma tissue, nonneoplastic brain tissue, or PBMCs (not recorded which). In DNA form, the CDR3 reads TGTGCCAGCAGCTCGTACAAGACTGAAGCTTTCTTT. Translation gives CASSSYKTEAFF.